This entry concerns a single T cell receptor beta chain. This record belongs to a study of blood T cell repertoires in COVID-19. Study overall: Samples representing acute and convalescent COVID-19 were sourced from the United States, Italy and Spain. T cells, B-cell-depleted T cells, or PBMCs provided the cDNA or gDNA that served as material.

Per the authors' pipeline: Reference gene primer amplification in the assay estimated nucleated cell counts. Profiled with immunoSEQ multiplex PCR; TCRdb holds only in-frame clones, not every one. D and trimming come from the DNA, and the V and J calls and clone size come from that table. This sample has some 490,000 clones; around 85% occur once, and the top ten carry under 4%. The germline CDR1 and CDR2 sequences are SGHNT and YYREEE (reference sequence). V was clipped by 0 bases and J by 8 bases, with 9 bases between them. This CDR3 comprises 13 residues. Sequenced input: peripheral blood. The source of this sequence is a human donor in a cohort sampled during active COVID-19. V is TRBV5-4 and J is TRBJ1-3; D remains ambiguous. The CDR3 reads CASSLDTGDTIYF. In nucleotides, the CDR3 is TGTGCCAGCAGCTTGGACACCGGGGACACCATATATTTT.